Each of the 32 T cell receptor beta chains below was sequenced from the same sample in a study of identical twins. TCRdb re-derived calls from the 5' RACE reads in MiXCR, one entry per CDR3 protein. The table lists a few hundred thousand distinct CDR3 sequences, 13% to 15% of them singletons. These same records also appear under a second study, on yellow fever vaccine responses in identical twins.

Material: CD4+ T cells sorted from blood. The receptor source for this set is a woman younger than 30 in good health.

V and J are TRBV5-5 and TRBJ2-7; D unresolved. There are 13 residues in the CDR3. V gave up 0 bases and J gave up 3 bases, with 7 bases separating them. Germline V lookup: CDR1 SGHKS, CDR2 YYEKEE (reference sequence). The CDR3 here is CASSLEWVYEQYF. CDR3 coding DNA: TGTGCCAGCAGCTTGGAGTGGGTCTACGAGCAGTACTTC.

The gene calls are TRBV5-1 and TRBJ2-2, with 8 bases matching TRBD2. With 0 bases clipped from V and 5 bases from J, the junction kept 6 bases outside the gene matches. The CDR3 length is 16 residues. The germline CDR1 and CDR2 sequences are SGHRS and YFSETQ. The CDR3 coding sequence is TGCGCCAGCAGCTTGGCCTCCGGGACTAGTACCGGGGAGCTGTTTTTT. Protein sequence: CASSLASGTSTGELFF.

This clonotype was picked up a small number of times. This chain links TRBV5-1 with TRBJ2-1; TRBD2 agrees at 14 bases. The CDR3 covers 17 residues. V shed 6 bases, J shed 6 bases, and the junction held 11 bases outside the gene matches. Germline V CDR1 and CDR2: SGHRS, YFSETQ. The CDR3 loop is CASTKDWTSGRPNEQFF. DNA for the CDR3: TGCGCCAGCACCAAAGATTGGACTAGCGGGAGGCCCAATGAGCAGTTCTTC. Looking up the rest from reference TRBV5-1 and TRBJ2-1 gives the full variable domain: KAGVTQTPRYLIKTRGQQVTLSCSPISGHRSVSWYQQTPGQGLQFLFEYFSETQRNKGNFPGRFSGRQFSNSRSEMNVSTLELGDSALYLCASTKDWTSGRPNEQFFGPGTRLTVL.

CDR3 protein: CASSVRQGVNTEAFF. The CDR3 bases are TGCGCCAGCAGCGTCCGACAGGGGGTGAACACTGAAGCTTTCTTT. The chain recombines TRBV5-1 with TRBJ1-1; 9 bases line up with TRBD1. From germline, CDR1 is SGHRS and CDR2 YFSETQ. The ends lost 4 bases at V and 0 bases at J; junction bases unmatched: 4. The CDR3 runs to 15 residues.

The chain uses TRBV3-1 and TRBJ2-3; D perhaps matches TRBD1 (5 bases). Trimming pared 4 bases from V and 2 bases from J, leaving 16 bases between. Germline assignment: CDR1 LGHDT and CDR2 YNNKEL (reference sequence). This CDR3 region has 16 residues. CDR3 nucleotide sequence: TGTGCCAGCAGCCCCCCTGTAAGGGGATTCACAGATACGCAGTATTTT. Translation gives CASSPPVRGFTDTQYF.

This clonotype showed up just a few times. The J gene is TRBJ2-1, the V gene TRBV7-7, with D unclear. V was shortened by 5 bases and J by 0 bases, with 11 bases between the two germline ends. Germline values: CDR1 SSHAT, CDR2 FNYEAQ (reference sequence). CDR3 length: 15 residues. This CDR3 reads CASSLHISSYNEQFF. In nucleotides, the CDR3 is TGTGCCAGCAGCCTTCACATCAGCTCCTACAATGAGCAGTTCTTC.

V usage is TRBV4-1 and J usage is TRBJ2-2; the match to TRBD2 covers 8 bases. The CDR3 runs 18 residues. Trimming at V came to 1 base and at J to 1 base, leaving 8 bases not matched to a gene. From germline, CDR1 is MGHRA and CDR2 YSYEKL. The DNA of the CDR3 is TGCGCCAGCAGCCAAGCAAGTCGGGGGGGCGGGAACACCGGGGAGCTGTTTTTT. Its translation: CASSQASRGGGNTGELFF.

The J gene is TRBJ2-1, the V gene TRBV7-3, with 8 positions matching TRBD2. V lost 2 bases, J lost 2 bases, and 5 bases stayed unmatched. CDR1 and CDR2 (germline): SGHTA, FQGTGA. CDR3 length: 16 residues. The CDR3: CASSLVGRVAYNEQFF. CDR3 nucleotides: TGTGCCAGCAGCTTAGTCGGGAGGGTTGCCTACAATGAGCAGTTCTTC. Full variable domain (missing parts from reference TRBV7-3 and TRBJ2-1): GAGVSQTPSNKVTEKGKYVELRCDPISGHTALYWYRQSLGQGPEFLIYFQGTGAADDSGLPNDRFFAVRPEGSVSTLKIQRTERGDSAVYLCASSLVGRVAYNEQFFGPGTRLTVL.

The J gene is TRBJ2-7, the V gene TRBV5-1; 7 positions agree with TRBD1. With 1 base clipped from V and 2 bases from J, the junction kept 3 bases outside the gene matches. The CDR3 loop spans 14 amino acids. Germline CDR1 is SGHRS and CDR2 is YFSETQ. The chain's CDR3 is CASSLKTGTYEQYF. The CDR3 bases are TGCGCCAGCAGCTTGAAGACAGGGACCTACGAGCAGTACTTC.

A few counts support this clonotype. The V and J genes are TRBV7-8 and TRBJ2-7, with 8 bases lining up with TRBD1. This CDR3 is built from 15 residues. V lost 2 bases to trimming and J lost 6 bases; unmatched junction nucleotides: 9. The V gene's germline CDR1 is SGHVS and CDR2 FQNEAQ. CDR3 coding DNA: TGTGCCAGCAGCTTAAGCCGGGACAGGCTCAGCGAGCAGTACTTC. Its translation is CASSLSRDRLSEQYF.

This clonotype appeared a few times. V is TRBV15 and J is TRBJ2-5, with 13 nucleotides matching TRBD2. With 1 base clipped from V and 4 bases from J, the junction kept 0 bases outside the gene matches. CDR1 is LNHNV, CDR2 YYDKDF, per germline (reference sequence). This CDR3 contains 15 residues. CDR3 DNA sequence: TGTGCCACCAGCAGAGGGACTAGCGGGGGAGAGACCCAGTACTTC. Residues: CATSRGTSGGETQYF.

This clonotype was counted only a few times. CDR3 region: CITQGPTEAFF. The CDR3 nucleotides are TGCATAACTCAGGGGCCCACTGAAGCTTTCTTT. This chain links TRBV20-1 with TRBJ1-1; D may be TRBD1 (6 bases). Germline lookup yields CDR1 DFQATT and CDR2 SNEGSKA (reference sequence). The CDR3 runs to 11 residues.

J is TRBJ2-1 and V is TRBV9; D possibly uses TRBD1 or TRBD2 (5 bases each). V dropped 3 bases and J dropped 6 bases, with 19 bases sitting between them. Germline V lookup: CDR1 SGDLS, CDR2 YYNGEE. There are 16 residues in the CDR3. The CDR3 loop reads CASSGDHVGPRNEQFF. In nucleotides, the CDR3 is TGTGCCAGCAGCGGTGATCACGTGGGACCTCGCAATGAGCAGTTCTTC.

The rearrangement links TRBV2 to TRBJ2-5; D gene ambiguous. Trimming took 0 bases from V and 1 from J, leaving 9 bases between them. Germline values: CDR1 SNHLY, CDR2 FYNNEI. This CDR3 contains 15 residues. This chain's CDR3 is CASSEAGTAQETQYF. The CDR3 nucleotides read TGTGCCAGCAGTGAAGCAGGAACAGCCCAAGAGACCCAGTACTTC.

The gene calls are TRBV29-1 and TRBJ2-2; tentative D call: TRBD1 (6 bases). There are 13 residues in the CDR3. Trimming took 4 bases from V and 4 from J, leaving 10 bases between them. Germline V gene lookup returns CDR1 SQVTM and CDR2 ANQGSEA. Here the CDR3 reads CSVVGHPTGELFF. DNA for the CDR3: TGCAGCGTTGTGGGACATCCCACCGGGGAGCTGTTTTTT.

This clonotype was seen more than once but under ten times. The rearrangement links TRBV20-1 to TRBJ1-2, with 8 bases fitting TRBD1. In germline, CDR1 is DFQATT, CDR2 SNEGSKA (reference sequence). This CDR3 region has 14 residues. The V segment lost 3 bases and the J segment 8 bases; nucleotides outside the gene matches: 11. For the CDR3, the DNA is TGCAGTGCTAGTGCCCCGGGACAGGCTTTCGGCTACACCTTC. This translates into CSASAPGQAFGYTF.

The chain uses TRBV14 and TRBJ1-6; D is ambiguous. There are 15 residues in the CDR3. The V and J ends lost 1 base and 7 bases respectively, with 11 bases between them. CDR1 and CDR2 from the germline V gene are SGHDN and FVKESK. CDR3 sequence (DNA): TGTGCCAGCAGCCAAGGTACGGGAGGGAATTCACCCCTCCACTTT. Its translation: CASSQGTGGNSPLHF.

The chain joins TRBV6-5 to TRBJ2-3; TRBD2 is a possible D gene (6 bases). The CDR3 sequence is 15 residues long. Trimming took 2 bases from V and 3 from J, leaving 12 bases between them. Germline-derived CDR1 and CDR2 are MNHEY and SVGAGI. The CDR3 is CASSYQGLFTDTQYF. Here the CDR3 DNA reads TGTGCCAGCAGTTACCAGGGACTCTTTACAGATACGCAGTATTTT.

The chain combines TRBV4-1 with TRBJ2-1, with D hard to call. Germline-derived CDR1 and CDR2 are MGHRA and YSYEKL. Deletions cut 1 base from V and 2 bases from J, with 9 bases between. The CDR3 runs to 15 residues. The DNA of the CDR3 is TGCGCCAGCAGCCAAGGACGGATAGCCTACAATGAGCAGTTCTTC. This gives the protein CASSQGRIAYNEQFF.

This clonotype was recorded a few times. This chain joins TRBV6-5 and TRBJ2-3, with 7 bases aligning to TRBD2. The CDR3 consists of 15 residues. J lost 6 bases, V lost 2 bases, and 8 bases had no gene match. Germline lookup yields CDR1 MNHEY and CDR2 SVGAGI. The CDR3 DNA is TGTGCCAGCAGTTACGCCAGCGGGGCCTCCGATACGCAGTATTTT. It specifies CASSYASGASDTQYF.

This clonotype was counted between two and nine times. The rearrangement uses TRBV29-1 and TRBJ2-1; the match to TRBD2 covers 11 bases. Trimming cost V 5 bases and J 7 bases; bases outside gene matches: 4. The CDR3 is 13 residues long. In germline, CDR1 is SQVTM, CDR2 ANQGSEA. In DNA form, the CDR3 reads TGCAGCGTTACTAGCGGGAGTTGGAATGAGCAGTTCTTC. As protein: CSVTSGSWNEQFF.

This rearrangement joins TRBV5-1 to TRBJ1-1, with a weak D call TRBD1 (5 bases). The CDR3 sequence is 14 residues long. V was clipped by 4 bases and J by 1 base, with 11 bases between them. The germline gives CDR1 SGHRS, CDR2 YFSETQ. The CDR3 nucleotides read TGCGCCAGCAGCCCCGGACACACGAACACTGAAGCTTTCTTT. Translated, it gives CASSPGHTNTEAFF.

A word on this clonotype: A clone one base away is much larger, so this may be a read error. The chain is built from TRBV28 and TRBJ2-7, with 13 bases aligning to TRBD2. In germline, CDR1 is MDHEN, CDR2 SYDVKM. V trimming: 4 bases; J trimming: 3 bases; junction bases outside the gene matches: 6. The CDR3 is 16 residues long. This CDR3 is CASSSGLAGLVYEQYF. As DNA, the CDR3 is TGTGCCAGCAGTTCGGGACTAGCGGGATTAGTCTACGAGCAGTACTTC.

J is TRBJ2-7 and V is TRBV6-8; no clear D. Per the germline V gene, CDR1 is MNHGY and CDR2 is SAAAGT. V lost 4 bases and J 8 bases, leaving 12 bases between the germline ends. The CDR3 loop spans 12 amino acids. In DNA form, the CDR3 reads TGTGCCAGCAGTTGGTCCTACTGCAAGCAGTACGTC. This encodes CASSWSYCKQYV.

This chain connects TRBV5-5 to TRBJ2-3, with 8 bases aligning to TRBD1. This CDR3 region has 15 residues. The germline gives CDR1 SGHKS, CDR2 YYEKEE (reference sequence). V shed 3 bases, J shed 1 base, and the junction held 4 bases outside the gene matches. The CDR3 loop reads CASSSQGARTDTQYF. As DNA, the CDR3 is TGTGCCAGCAGCTCGCAGGGGGCCCGCACAGATACGCAGTATTTT.

With respect to this clonotype: The junction does not match germline at one end; this may be a read error. This chain uses TRBV27 with TRBJ1-6; a weak D match, TRBD1 (6 bases). CDR3 length: 11 amino acids. Looked up from germline, CDR1 is MNHEY and CDR2 is SMNVEV (reference sequence). CDR3 coding DNA: TGTGCCAGCAGCCCACAGGGCCTTCAGTACTTT. This gives the protein CASSPQGLQYF.

This clonotype came up once. The rearrangement uses TRBV5-1 and TRBJ2-3; D may be TRBD1 (5 bases). Germline V gene sequence: CDR1 SGHRS, CDR2 YFSETQ. The V gene lost 4 bases and the J gene lost 1 base, with 16 bases spanning the gap. This CDR3 contains 16 residues. CDR3: CASSDIKGSGTDTQYF. In DNA, the CDR3 is TGCGCCAGCAGCGATATTAAGGGGTCGGGCACAGATACGCAGTATTTT.

The gene calls are TRBV2 and TRBJ1-4; tentatively, D is TRBD1 (6 bases). This CDR3 comprises 14 residues. The V gene's germline CDR1 is SNHLY and CDR2 FYNNEI. Trimming cost V 3 bases and J 6 bases, with 11 bases left between them. CDR3 in DNA: TGTGCCAGCAGTGATATACAGGGTCATGAAAAACTGTTTTTT. Encoded protein: CASSDIQGHEKLFF.

Written as DNA, the CDR3 is TGTGCCAGCAGTGAAGGCCTGGGCTCCTCCTACAATGAGCAGTTCTTC. This encodes CASSEGLGSSYNEQFF. The chain joins TRBV6-4 to TRBJ2-1; D remains unclear. V gave up 3 bases and J gave up 0 bases, with 12 bases separating them. The CDR3 sequence is 16 residues long. The germline V gene encodes CDR1 MRHNA and CDR2 SNTAGT.

The chain combines TRBV7-6 with TRBJ2-5; D perhaps matches TRBD2 (5 bases). CDR1 is SGHVS, CDR2 FNYEAQ, per germline. V was shortened by 7 bases and J by 5 bases, with 23 bases between the two germline ends. The length of the CDR3 is 16 residues. CDR3 amino acids: CASTLTAAGSFETQYF. The CDR3 DNA reads TGTGCCAGCACCCTAACGGCTGCGGGTTCCTTTGAGACCCAGTACTTC.

This clonotype came up a few times. The rearrangement joins TRBV28 to TRBJ2-3; 8 bases agree with TRBD1. In germline, CDR1 is MDHEN, CDR2 SYDVKM. CDR3 length: 14 amino acids. Germline trimming cut 6 bases from V and 2 bases from J; bases unmatched to any gene: 4. CDR3 residues: CASRGDRFTDTQYF. In DNA form, the CDR3 reads TGTGCCAGCAGGGGGGACAGGTTCACAGATACGCAGTATTTT.

In its sample, this clonotype was seen a few times. The V and J genes are TRBV12-3 or TRBV12-4 and TRBJ2-2; D is possibly TRBD2 (6 bases). The V gene lost 2 bases and the J gene lost 2 bases, with 12 bases spanning the gap. The CDR3 spans 16 residues. The CDR3: CASSLLVAGNTGELFF. The CDR3 DNA is TGTGCCAGCAGTTTACTAGTCGCGGGAAACACCGGGGAGCTGTTTTTT.